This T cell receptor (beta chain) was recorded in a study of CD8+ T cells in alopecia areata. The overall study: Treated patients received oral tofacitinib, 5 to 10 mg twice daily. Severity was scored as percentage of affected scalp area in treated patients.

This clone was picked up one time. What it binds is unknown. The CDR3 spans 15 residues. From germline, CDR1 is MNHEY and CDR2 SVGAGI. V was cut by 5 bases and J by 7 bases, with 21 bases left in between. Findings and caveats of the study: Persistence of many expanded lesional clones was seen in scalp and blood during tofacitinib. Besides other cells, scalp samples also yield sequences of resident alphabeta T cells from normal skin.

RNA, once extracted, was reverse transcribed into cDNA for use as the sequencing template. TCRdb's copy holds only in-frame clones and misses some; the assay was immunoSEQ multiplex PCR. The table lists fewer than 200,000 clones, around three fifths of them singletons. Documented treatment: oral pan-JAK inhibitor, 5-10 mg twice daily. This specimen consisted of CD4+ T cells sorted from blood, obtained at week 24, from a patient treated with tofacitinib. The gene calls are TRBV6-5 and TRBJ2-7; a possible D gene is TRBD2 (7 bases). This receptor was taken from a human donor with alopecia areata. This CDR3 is CASSPLGGPPREQYF. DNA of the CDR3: TGTGCCAGCAGTCCCCTGGGGGGGCCCCCCCGGGAGCAGTACTTC.